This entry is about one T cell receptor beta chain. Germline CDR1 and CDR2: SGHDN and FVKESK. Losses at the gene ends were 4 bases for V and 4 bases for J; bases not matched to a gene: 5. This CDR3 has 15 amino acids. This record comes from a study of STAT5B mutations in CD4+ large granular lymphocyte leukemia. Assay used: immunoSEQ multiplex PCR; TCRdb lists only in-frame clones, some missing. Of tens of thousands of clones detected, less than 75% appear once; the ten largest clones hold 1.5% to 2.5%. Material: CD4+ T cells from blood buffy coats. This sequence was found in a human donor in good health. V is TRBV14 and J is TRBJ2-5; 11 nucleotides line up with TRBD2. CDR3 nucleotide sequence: TGTGCCAGCAGCCTTGTAGCGGGGGGGCGAGAGACCCAGTACTTC. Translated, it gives CASSLVAGGRETQYF. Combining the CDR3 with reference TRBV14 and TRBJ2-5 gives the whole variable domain EAGVTQFPSHSVIEKGQTVTLRCDPISGHDNLYWYRRVMGKEIKFLLHFVKESKQDESGMPNNRFLAERTGGTYSTLKVQPAELEDSGVYFCASSLVAGGRETQYFGPGTRLLVL.